This TCR beta chain derives from a study of Tregs in tolerant kidney transplant recipients. Here immunoSEQ multiplex PCR was the method, and the copy in TCRdb shows in-frame clones only, minus some. The table includes 75,000 to 100,000 clones, 93% detected once. Mixed chimerism was transient after nonmyeloablative marrow transplants from related graft donors. V lost 1 base and J 3 bases, leaving 20 bases between the germline ends. The CDR3 sequence is 18 residues long. Per germline, CDR1 SGHVS and CDR2 FNYEAQ. This TCR was sampled from a human patient who received a combined kidney and bone marrow transplant. Some T cells may have originated in the graft donor. Sequenced material: CD4+ T cells from blood (PBMCs), taken 12 months after the transplant. The chain couples TRBV7-6 to TRBJ2-3; a weak D match, TRBD1 (6 bases). The CDR3 sequence: CASSLEAFRGRGTDTQYF. The DNA of the CDR3 is TGTGCCAGCAGCTTAGAAGCCTTTAGGGGCAGGGGTACAGATACGCAGTATTTT.